Following are 28 T cell receptor beta chains from one sample sequenced in a study of patients and donors after allogeneic stem cell transplantation (TCRdb year 2020). Preparation of the library involved RT-PCR. For sequencing, a NextSeq 550 was employed. TCRdb reran the public reads through fastp at Q25 and MiXCR, keeping productive beta chains. Rows merge per CDR3 protein into single entries with the most common DNA and genes. The sample table contains about 960,000 distinct CDR3 sequences; only one count was recorded for more than 15% of them. The top ten hold 6% of the sample. Sequenced: blood, either unsorted or a sorted T cell fraction (not recorded which). All receptors derive from a human donor who was either an allogeneic HSCT recipient or a stem cell or donor lymphocyte infusion donor (not recorded which). It is not recorded whose cells these are; they may come from a transplant donor.

The gene calls are TRBV7-2 and TRBJ1-4; no clear D. Per germline, CDR1 SGHTA and CDR2 FQGNSA. There are 12 residues in the CDR3. V gave up 4 bases and J gave up 8 bases, with 8 bases separating them. CDR3 coding DNA: TGTGCCAGCAGCTACTTTGGGGAAAAACTGTTTTTT. This sequence encodes CASSYFGEKLFF. The entire variable domain, with the rest obtained from reference TRBV7-2 and TRBJ1-4, is as follows: GAGVSQSPSNKVTEKGKDVELRCDPISGHTALYWYRQSLGQGLEFLIYFQGNSAPDKSGLPSDRFSAERTGGSVSTLTIQRTQQEDSAVYLCASSYFGEKLFFGSGTQLSVL.

This clonotype showed up many times. This rearrangement joins TRBV29-1 to TRBJ2-6; TRBD1 might be the D (5 bases). The CDR3 runs 14 residues. The germline V and J ends were trimmed by 4 bases and 1 base, with 8 bases remaining between them. CDR1 is SQVTM and CDR2 is ANQGSEA in the germline V gene. The CDR3 nucleotides read TGCAGCGTTGCAAGGGGTTCTGGGGCCAACGTCCTGACTTTC. Translating gives CSVARGSGANVLTF.

J is TRBJ2-5 and V is TRBV18, with D unresolved. The ends were cut back, 1 base at V and 0 bases at J, with 12 bases in the middle. The CDR3 is 16 residues long. Germline CDR1 and CDR2: KGHSH and LQKENI. CDR3 sequence: CASSPLSGRYQETQYF. CDR3 DNA sequence: TGTGCCAGCTCACCACTTTCAGGACGCTACCAAGAGACCCAGTACTTC.

A few counts support this clonotype. The chain is built from TRBV7-3 and TRBJ1-2; the match to TRBD1 covers 8 bases. V lost 1 base, J lost 6 bases, and 7 bases stayed unmatched. There are 15 residues in the CDR3. Germline V gene sequence: CDR1 SGHTA, CDR2 FQGTGA. CDR3 amino acids: CASSLNGQGSNGYTF. CDR3 sequence (DNA): TGTGCCAGCAGCTTAAACGGACAGGGAAGTAATGGCTACACCTTC.

This clonotype came up many times. The rearrangement joins TRBV4-2 to TRBJ2-1, with D possibly matching TRBD2 (6 bases). The germline CDR1 and CDR2 sequences are LGHNA and YNFKEQ. V was pared by 3 bases and J by 9 bases, with 12 bases between. The CDR3 covers 13 residues. CDR3 sequence reads: CASSHIEAGEQFF. CDR3 DNA: TGTGCCAGCAGCCATATTGAAGCGGGTGAGCAGTTCTTC.

The chain recombines TRBV15 with TRBJ2-2; D ambiguous. The length of the CDR3 is 16 residues. V was clipped by 3 bases and J by 5 bases, with 16 bases between them. CDR1 is LNHNV and CDR2 is YYDKDF in the germline V gene (reference sequence). CDR3 in amino acids: CATSRPVGLSTGELFF. The CDR3 region has the DNA TGTGCCACCAGCAGGCCCGTGGGTCTATCGACCGGGGAGCTGTTTTTT.

This clonotype was recorded at least ten times. The chain links TRBV21-1 to TRBJ1-1. TRBV21-1 represents a pseudogene. This CDR3 is built from 14 residues. The CDR3 nucleotides are TGTGCCAGCAGCAAAGCGCGGGAGAACACTGAAGCTTTCTTT. Amino acid sequence: CASSKARENTEAFF.

This clonotype was detected a few times. The V gene is TRBV19, the J gene TRBJ2-5; D is unclear. From germline, CDR1 is LNHDA and CDR2 SQIVND (reference sequence). The CDR3 loop spans 15 amino acids. Trimming took 5 bases from V and 2 from J, leaving 15 bases between them. The CDR3 spells CASSRTVRMQETQYF. Written as DNA, the CDR3 is TGTGCCAGTAGTCGGACCGTTCGGATGCAAGAGACCCAGTACTTC.

The chain uses TRBV20-1 and TRBJ2-1, with D possibly matching TRBD2 (7 bases). The CDR3 has 15 residues. Germline loops: CDR1 DFQATT, CDR2 SNEGSKA (reference sequence). The V gene lost 5 bases and the J gene lost 0 bases, with 14 bases spanning the gap. The CDR3 sequence is CSASRGGSSYNEQFF. The CDR3 DNA reads TGCAGTGCTTCCCGCGGGGGCTCCTCCTACAATGAGCAGTTCTTC.

This clonotype has more than one count but fewer than ten. The V call is TRBV15, the J call TRBJ1-5, with D tentatively TRBD1 (6 bases). Trimming removed 2 bases at V and 0 bases at J, with 8 bases between. CDR1 is LNHNV and CDR2 is YYDKDF in the germline V gene (reference sequence). This CDR3 comprises 15 residues. This chain's CDR3 is CATSRLDSSNQPQHF. CDR3 sequence (DNA): TGTGCCACCAGCAGATTGGACAGTAGCAATCAGCCCCAGCATTTT. Complete variable domain (other parts from reference TRBV15 and TRBJ1-5): DAMVIQNPRYQVTQFGKPVTLSCSQTLNHNVMYWYQQKSSQAPKLLFHYYDKDFNNEADTPDNFQSRRPNTSFCFLDIRSPGLGDTAMYLCATSRLDSSNQPQHFGDGTRLSIL.

The J gene is TRBJ1-2, the V gene TRBV7-2; 7 bases are a match to TRBD1. The length of the CDR3 is 15 residues. CDR1 is SGHTA, CDR2 FQGNSA, per germline. V lost 5 bases to trimming and J lost 4 bases; unmatched junction nucleotides: 10. CDR3 DNA sequence: TGTGCCAGCAGCCCAACGACAGGGAATGCCTATGGCTACACCTTC. Encoded protein: CASSPTTGNAYGYTF.

The chain uses TRBV6-5 and TRBJ2-1; 7 bases align to TRBD2. The CDR3 covers 12 residues. In germline, CDR1 is MNHEY, CDR2 SVGAGI. The ends lost 7 bases at V and 8 bases at J; junction bases unmatched: 5. Written as DNA, the CDR3 is TGTGCCAGCAAAACTAGCGCCTATGAGCAGTTCTTC. Its translation is CASKTSAYEQFF.

This clonotype was recorded at least ten times. The chain links TRBV12-3 or TRBV12-4 to TRBJ1-1; no clear D. The CDR3 sequence is 13 residues long. V lost 6 bases and J lost 1, with 9 bases in between. CDR3 loop: CASSPWGNTEAFF. DNA for the CDR3: TGTGCCAGCAGCCCATGGGGGAACACTGAAGCTTTCTTT.

CDR3 protein: CASSPGTQGFYEQYF. The DNA of the CDR3 is TGTGCCAGCAGTCCGGGAACTCAGGGGTTCTACGAGCAGTACTTC. The rearrangement links TRBV6-1 to TRBJ2-7; D possibly corresponds to TRBD1 (6 bases). The CDR3 has 15 amino acids. V shed 5 bases and J shed 3 bases, with 17 bases lying between them. Per germline, CDR1 MNHNS and CDR2 SASEGT.

This clonotype turned up a few times. The chain couples TRBV6-1 to TRBJ2-1; TRBD2 is a possible D gene (6 bases). V was cut by 3 bases and J by 1 base, with 10 bases left in between. The CDR3 is 15 amino acids. CDR1 is MNHNS and CDR2 is SASEGT in the germline V gene. The DNA of the CDR3 is TGTGCCAGCAGTGAGGCTAGCGCTTCCTACAATGAGCAGTTCTTC. Amino acids: CASSEASASYNEQFF.

This clonotype was seen a handful of times. The CDR3 nucleotides read TGTGCCAGCAGTTTTCAGGAGGGCATCGCGCAGTTCTTC. It specifies CASSFQEGIAQFF. The chain uses TRBV12-3 or TRBV12-4 and TRBJ2-1; maybe TRBD2 (6 bases). This CDR3 comprises 13 residues. V was pared by 3 bases and J by 12 bases, with 15 bases between.

This clonotype was detected a few times. This chain joins TRBV20-1 and TRBJ2-1; D call uncertain. V was trimmed by 5 bases and J by 0 bases, leaving 17 bases between them. The CDR3 is made up of 16 amino acids. Germline V gene data show CDR1 as DFQATT and CDR2 as SNEGSKA (reference sequence). In nucleotides, the CDR3 is TGCAGTGCTCGTAATACGGACGTCAGCTCCTACAATGAGCAGTTCTTC. This sequence encodes CSARNTDVSSYNEQFF.

This chain joins TRBV25-1 and TRBJ2-7; TRBD2 agrees at 11 bases. V was clipped by 4 bases and J by 7 bases; unmatched bases: 9. CDR3 size: 15 residues. Germline CDR1 is MGHDK and CDR2 is SYGVNS. In nucleotides, the CDR3 is TGTGCCAGCAGTGGCAATAGCGGGAGGGCCCGGGAGCAGTACTTC. Its protein is CASSGNSGRAREQYF.

The rearrangement joins TRBV6-2 or TRBV6-3 to TRBJ2-5; D call uncertain. CDR3 size: 13 residues. Germline lookup yields CDR1 MNHEY and CDR2 SVGEGT. V was shortened by 0 bases and J by 5 bases, with 7 bases between the two germline ends. The CDR3 loop reads CASSYSIFETQYF. The CDR3 DNA sequence: TGTGCCAGCAGTTACTCGATCTTCGAGACCCAGTACTTC.

This clonotype was picked up a small number of times. This chain uses TRBV20-1 with TRBJ2-7; D is ambiguous. The CDR3 runs 14 residues. Between the trimmed V and J ends, which lost 1 base and 0 bases, there was a span of 10 bases. Germline assignment: CDR1 DFQATT and CDR2 SNEGSKA (reference sequence). This CDR3 is CSARGLSSSYEQYF. The CDR3 nucleotides are TGCAGTGCTAGAGGGCTTTCGAGCTCCTACGAGCAGTACTTC.

This chain connects TRBV6-2 or TRBV6-3 to TRBJ2-1; 7 nucleotides align to TRBD1. Germline V gene lookup returns CDR1 MNHEY and CDR2 SVGEGT. The CDR3 spans 13 residues. V shed 7 bases, J shed 6 bases, and the junction held 6 bases outside the gene matches. The CDR3 reads CASIPTGLNEQFF. CDR3 sequence (DNA): TGTGCCAGCATTCCGACAGGGCTCAATGAGCAGTTCTTC.

This clonotype turned up a few times. The chain links TRBV27 to TRBJ2-1; 7 positions agree with TRBD1. V lost 7 bases to trimming and J lost 6 bases; unmatched junction nucleotides: 12. The CDR3 loop spans 15 amino acids. Germline values: CDR1 MNHEY, CDR2 SMNVEV (reference sequence). The CDR3 is CASTNLGAGGNEQFF. For the CDR3, the DNA is TGTGCCAGCACCAACCTAGGGGCAGGGGGCAATGAGCAGTTCTTC.

This clonotype was picked up a small number of times. DNA for the CDR3: TGTGCCAGCAGCTTAAACACAGGGGAAGGAGGAAACACCATATATTTT. Translation: CASSLNTGEGGNTIYF. The chain couples TRBV7-9 to TRBJ1-3, with 7 bases matching TRBD1. CDR1 is SEHNR, CDR2 FQNEAQ, per germline (reference sequence). V was clipped by 2 bases and J by 4 bases; unmatched bases: 8. There are 16 residues in the CDR3.

This rearrangement joins TRBV6-5 to TRBJ2-3, with TRBD2 matching 7 bases. After removal of 2 bases from V and 7 bases from J, the junction contained 3 bases not matched to a gene. This CDR3 is built from 13 residues. Germline-derived CDR1 and CDR2 are MNHEY and SVGAGI. The CDR3 DNA reads as TGTGCCAGCAGTTACCTAGCGGAGCATACGCAGTATTTT. Encoded protein: CASSYLAEHTQYF.

This clonotype was recorded many times. CDR3 region: CASSFAGDGNTIYF. CDR3 nucleotide sequence: TGTGCCAGCAGTTTTGCAGGGGACGGAAACACCATATATTTT. The chain links TRBV12-3 or TRBV12-4 to TRBJ1-3; a possible D gene is TRBD1 (6 bases). Trimming left V 3 bases short and J 4 bases short, with 10 bases between. The CDR3 spans 14 residues.

This clonotype was seen more than once but under ten times. The chain employs TRBV6-2 or TRBV6-3 and TRBJ1-1; D remains unclear. V dropped 7 bases and J dropped 5 bases, with 8 bases sitting between them. The CDR3 length is 11 residues. CDR1 MNHEY and CDR2 SVGEGT come from the germline V gene. For the CDR3, the DNA is TGTGCCAGCAAGTTTGGGACTGAAGCTTTCTTT. Protein sequence: CASKFGTEAFF.

The chain employs TRBV12-3 or TRBV12-4 and TRBJ2-7; possible D gene TRBD2, 6 bases. Trimming took off 2 bases at V and 0 bases at J, with 14 bases between the two ends. CDR3 length equals 16 residues. CDR3 DNA sequence: TGTGCCAGCAGTTTAAAAGCAGCGGGTTACTCCTACGAGCAGTACTTC. It specifies CASSLKAAGYSYEQYF.

This clonotype was detected ten times or more. V usage is TRBV7-9 and J usage is TRBJ1-2; the match to TRBD1 covers 7 bases. In germline, CDR1 is SEHNR, CDR2 FQNEAQ (reference sequence). The CDR3 is 14 amino acids. Trimming at V came to 3 bases and at J to 7 bases, leaving 8 bases not matched to a gene. The CDR3 region has the DNA TGTGCCAGCAGCTTTGGAGGGGGCGTGAGTGGCTACACCTTC. The encoded protein is CASSFGGGVSGYTF.